This T cell receptor (beta chain) is drawn from a study of blood T cell repertoires in COVID-19. Study-level background: Sites across the United States, Italy and Spain contributed samples from acute and convalescent COVID-19.

For recovered donors of Cohort 3, there were two negative PCRs, clearance, or symptom resolution. CDR3 length: 14 residues. From germline, CDR1 is SGHNT and CDR2 YYREEE (reference sequence). V lost 2 bases and J lost 10, with 18 bases in between. Sequenced by immunoSEQ multiplex PCR; TCRdb stores in-frame clones only, minus some. The top ten clones hold 15% to 17% of a sample with 260,000 or so clones, 86% of them seen once. The chain has TRBV5-4 and TRBJ1-2, with D possibly matching TRBD1 (6 bases). The clonotype was recovered from a man younger than 35 who had recovered from COVID-19. What was sequenced was PBMCs or T cells enriched from blood (not recorded which). Here the CDR3 reads CASSFDGTGSHYTF. In DNA form, the CDR3 reads TGTGCCAGCAGCTTTGATGGAACAGGGAGCCACTACACCTTC.